Following are 21 T cell receptor beta chains from one sample sequenced in a study of OX40 agonist ivuxolimab in advanced cancers. Method: immunoSEQ multiplex PCR; TCRdb's copy keeps in-frame clones and lacks some. The sample has some 81,000 clones; 85% are singletons. Sequencing used CD4+ or CD8+ T cells sorted from blood, obtained in a trial of the OX40 agonist ivuxolimab. Source of these receptors: an adult with an advanced solid tumor such as melanoma, head and neck, liver or kidney cancer.

The chain carries TRBV19 and TRBJ1-6; D perhaps matches TRBD1 (6 bases). Trimming took off 9 bases at V and 0 bases at J, with 18 bases between the two ends. CDR1 LNHDA and CDR2 SQIVND come from the germline V gene (reference sequence). The CDR3 loop spans 17 amino acids. The CDR3 DNA reads TGTGCCAGCCAACCCCGGACAGAGAGCTCCTATAATTCACCCCTCCACTTT. Protein sequence: CASQPRTESSYNSPLHF.

This clone was observed a handful of times. V usage is TRBV4-1 and J usage is TRBJ2-3; D is possibly TRBD2 (6 bases). CDR1 is MGHRA, CDR2 YSYEKL, per germline. The ends were cut back, 1 base at V and 1 base at J, with 6 bases in the middle. The CDR3 is 14 residues long. CDR3 protein: CASSQGGGTDTQYF. The DNA of the CDR3 is TGCGCCAGCAGCCAAGGGGGGGGCACAGATACGCAGTATTTT.

The sample holds one count of this clone. The same CDR3 also results from other DNA sequences found in this sample. V and J are TRBV7-2 and TRBJ2-7; 8 bases match TRBD1. The CDR3 is 14 residues long. The germline CDR1 and CDR2 sequences are SGHTA and FQGNSA. J lost 4 bases, V lost 5 bases, and 7 bases had no gene match. The CDR3 reads CASSPGQGGYEQYF. In DNA, the CDR3 is TGTGCCAGCAGCCCCGGACAGGGTGGATACGAGCAGTACTTC.

This CDR3 is CASSGPPDTYGYTF. The CDR3 bases are TGTGCCAGCAGTGGCCCGCCGGACACCTATGGCTACACCTTC. The chain combines TRBV6-6 with TRBJ1-2; D might be TRBD1 (5 bases). Germline CDR1 is MNHNY and CDR2 is SVGAGI (reference sequence). V was clipped by 5 bases and J by 4 bases, with 14 bases between them. The CDR3 has 14 residues.

The V and J genes are TRBV11-2 and TRBJ2-7; 9 bases agree with TRBD1. CDR1 and CDR2 from the germline V gene are SGHAT and FQNNGV. V lost 5 bases and J lost 0; bases outside the gene matches: 5. CDR3 length: 15 residues. In DNA form, the CDR3 reads TGTGCCAGCAGCCCGGGGACAGGGAGCTCCTACGAGCAGTACTTC. Its translation is CASSPGTGSSYEQYF.

The chain recombines TRBV5-5 with TRBJ2-7; TRBD1 agrees at 7 bases. The CDR3 covers 15 residues. The germline CDR1 and CDR2 sequences are SGHKS and YYEKEE (reference sequence). J gave up 0 bases and V 5 bases, and 8 bases lay outside the gene matches. CDR3 nucleotides: TGTGCCAGCAGTCGCCGGGACAGCAGCTCCTACGAGCAGTACTTC. Translating it yields CASSRRDSSSYEQYF.

This chain uses TRBV5-1 with TRBJ1-4; 7 bases match TRBD1. Germline V CDR1 and CDR2: SGHRS, YFSETQ. V lost 4 bases to trimming and J lost 6 bases; unmatched junction nucleotides: 9. The length of the CDR3 is 15 residues. CDR3 coding DNA: TGCGCCAGCAGCACCAGGGGGGGCGGAGATGAAAAACTGTTTTTT. It codes for CASSTRGGGDEKLFF. The full variable domain, rest sourced from reference TRBV5-1 and TRBJ1-4, is KAGVTQTPRYLIKTRGQQVTLSCSPISGHRSVSWYQQTPGQGLQFLFEYFSETQRNKGNFPGRFSGRQFSNSRSEMNVSTLELGDSALYLCASSTRGGGDEKLFFGSGTQLSVL.

The chain is built from TRBV27 and TRBJ2-7; TRBD2 aligns across 11 bases. The CDR3 length is 20 residues. V lost 3 bases and J lost 5; bases outside the gene matches: 21. Germline CDR1 MNHEY, CDR2 SMNVEV (reference sequence). Here the CDR3 DNA reads TGTGCCAGCAGTTTCGGGGCTCCCGGGACTAGCGGCCCGTTTTGGAACGAGCAGTACTTC. It translates to CASSFGAPGTSGPFWNEQYF.

Only one count was recorded for this clone. V and J are TRBV18 and TRBJ2-3; TRBD2 might be the D (5 bases). The CDR3 totals 14 residues. The V gene lost 5 bases and the J gene lost 2 bases, with 11 bases spanning the gap. CDR1 is KGHSH and CDR2 is LQKENI in the germline V gene. The CDR3, as DNA: TGTGCCAGCTCAGAACGGGGAAACACAGATACGCAGTATTTT. As protein: CASSERGNTDTQYF. Complete variable domain (other parts from reference TRBV18 and TRBJ2-3): NAGVMQNPRHLVRRRGQEARLRCSPMKGHSHVYWYRQLPEEGLKFMVYLQKENIIDESGMPKERFSAEFPKEGPSILRIQQVVRGDSAAYFCASSERGNTDTQYFGPGTRLTVL.

The V call is TRBV20-1, the J call TRBJ1-2; no firm D call. The V gene lost 2 bases and the J gene lost 7 bases, with 8 bases spanning the gap. There are 11 residues in the CDR3. Germline V gene lookup returns CDR1 DFQATT and CDR2 SNEGSKA (reference sequence). The CDR3 DNA reads as TGCAGTGCTAGAAGGGTTGGTGGCTACACCTTC. Translation gives CSARRVGGYTF.

The chain links TRBV7-9 to TRBJ1-4, with TRBD1 as a possible D gene (5 bases). The CDR3 totals 15 residues. Germline V gene data show CDR1 as SEHNR and CDR2 as FQNEAQ (reference sequence). V was shortened by 7 bases and J by 0 bases, with 12 bases between the two germline ends. In nucleotides, the CDR3 is TGTGCCAGCAATCGAGACAGATCAACTAATGAAAAACTGTTTTTT. Its translation is CASNRDRSTNEKLFF.

V is TRBV6-5 and J is TRBJ2-1, with D tentatively TRBD2 (6 bases). Per germline, CDR1 MNHEY and CDR2 SVGAGI. V lost 2 bases and J 9 bases, leaving 14 bases between the germline ends. This CDR3 has 14 amino acids. The CDR3 loop reads CASSYLVRRAEQFF. CDR3 bases: TGTGCCAGCAGTTACCTGGTCAGGAGGGCTGAGCAGTTCTTC.

This chain links TRBV11-1 with TRBJ2-2; 8 bases match TRBD1. The CDR3 is made up of 15 amino acids. Trimming took 5 bases from V and 7 from J; bases not matched to a gene: 9. The V gene's germline CDR1 is SGHAT and CDR2 FQDESV (reference sequence). CDR3 coding DNA: TGTGCCAGCAGCCCCCAGGGGGCGCTCGGCGGGGAGCTGTTTTTT. Its protein product is CASSPQGALGGELFF.

In nucleotides, the CDR3 is TGTGCCAGCAGCCCGGGACAAATTCAAGAGACCCAGTACTTC. It codes for CASSPGQIQETQYF. This chain joins TRBV7-2 and TRBJ2-5, with D tentatively TRBD1 (6 bases). With 5 bases removed from V and 2 bases from J, the gap between germline ends came to 12 bases. CDR1 is SGHTA and CDR2 is FQGNSA in the germline V gene. There are 14 residues in the CDR3.

The chain recombines TRBV7-2 with TRBJ1-1, with D possibly being TRBD1 (6 bases). V gave up 5 bases and J gave up 2 bases, with 12 bases separating them. CDR1 is SGHTA and CDR2 is FQGNSA in the germline V gene. The CDR3 loop spans 14 amino acids. CDR3 amino acids: CASSLRGTNTEAFF. The CDR3 DNA is TGTGCCAGCAGCCTCAGGGGCACCAACACTGAAGCTTTCTTT.

The CDR3 sequence: CASSRRMNTEAFF. The CDR3 bases are TGTGCCAGCTCCCGACGGATGAACACTGAAGCTTTCTTT. The V call is TRBV2, the J call TRBJ1-1; D not certain. Trimming pared 8 bases from V and 0 bases from J, leaving 10 bases between. CDR3 size: 13 residues. Germline CDR1 SNHLY, CDR2 FYNNEI.

The rearrangement joins TRBV6-1 to TRBJ2-1; 14 positions match TRBD2. The CDR3 is 15 residues long. Germline loops: CDR1 MNHNS, CDR2 SASEGT. Trimming at V came to 4 bases and at J to 11 bases, leaving 7 bases not matched to a gene. The CDR3 region is CASSVETSGGGKQFF. In DNA, the CDR3 is TGTGCCAGCAGTGTCGAGACTAGCGGGGGGGGCAAGCAGTTCTTC.

The chain is built from TRBV5-1 and TRBJ1-1; TRBD1 might be the D (5 bases). The ends were cut back, 3 bases at V and 8 bases at J, with 17 bases in the middle. The CDR3 contains 14 residues. Germline-derived CDR1 and CDR2 are SGHRS and YFSETQ. CDR3 amino acids: CASSSAATRGEAFF. The CDR3 nucleotides read TGCGCCAGCAGCTCGGCGGCGACCCGGGGGGAAGCTTTCTTT.

In this sample, this clone turned up a few times. The junction departs from germline at one end; a sequencing error may be responsible. Within the sample, other DNA sequences also encode this same CDR3. The chain carries TRBV11-2 and TRBJ2-7; a weak D match, TRBD1 (6 bases). The CDR3 has 14 amino acids. CDR1 and CDR2 from the germline V gene are SGHAT and FQNNGV. The CDR3 nucleotides read TGTGCCAGCAGCCTAGATACCGGGACATCTGGGCAGTACTTC. It is translated as CASSLDTGTSGQYF.

The chain joins TRBV6-1 to TRBJ1-1; TRBD1 matches 7 bases. With V trimmed by 3 bases and J by 4 bases, 8 bases remained unmatched. The length of the CDR3 is 15 residues. The germline gives CDR1 MNHNS, CDR2 SASEGT. DNA of the CDR3: TGTGCCAGCAGTGAGGTGGCAGGGGGTGGCACTGAAGCTTTCTTT. Protein: CASSEVAGGGTEAFF.

V usage is TRBV28 and J usage is TRBJ1-2; 9 bases are shared with TRBD1. Germline V CDR1 and CDR2: MDHEN, SYDVKM. The length of the CDR3 is 14 residues. The junction had 13 bases not matched to a gene; V was cut back by 11 bases and J by 6 bases. The CDR3 is CAVLTGQGSDGYTF. The CDR3 nucleotides are TGTGCCGTCTTAACGGGACAGGGAAGCGATGGCTACACCTTC.